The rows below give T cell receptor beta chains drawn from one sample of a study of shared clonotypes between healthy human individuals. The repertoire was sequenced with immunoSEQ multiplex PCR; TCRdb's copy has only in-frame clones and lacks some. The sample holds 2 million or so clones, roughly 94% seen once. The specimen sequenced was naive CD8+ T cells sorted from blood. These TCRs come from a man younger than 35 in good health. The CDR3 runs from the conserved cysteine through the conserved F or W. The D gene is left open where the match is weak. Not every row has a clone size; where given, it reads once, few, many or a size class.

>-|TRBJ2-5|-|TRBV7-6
CASSRPGVGTQYF
TGTGCCAGCAGCCGCCCAGGGGTGGGGACCCAGTACTTC
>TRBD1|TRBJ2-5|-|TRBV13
CASSSSGTGGWETQYF
TGTGCCAGCAGCTCCTCCGGGACAGGGGGTTGGGAGACCCAGTACTTC
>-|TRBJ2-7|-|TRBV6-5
CASSYSRNPLNHEQYF
TGTGCCAGCAGTTACTCCCGGAACCCGCTTAACCACGAGCAGTACTTC
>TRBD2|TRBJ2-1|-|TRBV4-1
CASSQALAGDNEQFF
TGCGCCAGCAGCCAAGCACTAGCGGGGGATAATGAGCAGTTCTTC
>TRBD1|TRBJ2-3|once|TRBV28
CASSAGQGDDTQYF
TGTGCCAGCAGCGCGGGACAGGGGGACGATACGCAGTATTTT
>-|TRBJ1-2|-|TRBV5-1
CASSLMGPQLNYGYTF
TGCGCCAGCAGCTTGATGGGGCCTCAACTAAACTATGGCTACACCTTC
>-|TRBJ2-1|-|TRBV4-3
CASSQDRVYEQFF
TGCGCCAGCAGCCAAGATCGGGTATATGAGCAGTTCTTC
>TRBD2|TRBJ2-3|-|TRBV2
CASSDLPLIAGEDTQYF
TGTGCCAGCAGCGATCTGCCGCTCATAGCGGGGGAAGATACGCAGTATTTT
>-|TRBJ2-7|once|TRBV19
CASSIIGGSSYEQYF
TGTGCCAGTAGTATCATCGGGGGCTCTTCCTACGAGCAGTACTTC
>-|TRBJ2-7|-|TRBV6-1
CASSEQGASYEQYF
TGTGCCAGCAGTGAACAGGGTGCGTCCTACGAGCAGTACTTC
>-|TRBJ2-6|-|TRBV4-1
CASSLLGSGANVLTF
TGCGCCAGCAGCCTGCTGGGCTCTGGGGCCAACGTCCTGACTTTC
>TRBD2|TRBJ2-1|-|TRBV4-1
CASSRTDLAGGVNEQFF
TGCGCCAGCAGCCGAACTGACTTAGCGGGGGGCGTCAATGAGCAGTTCTTC
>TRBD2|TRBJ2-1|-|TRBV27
CASSSGGASYNEQFF
TGTGCCAGCAGTTCGGGAGGGGCTAGCTACAATGAGCAGTTCTTC
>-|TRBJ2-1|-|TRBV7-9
CASSLSESSYNEQFF
TGTGCCAGCAGCTTAAGCGAAAGCTCCTACAATGAGCAGTTCTTC
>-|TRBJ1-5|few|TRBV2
CASSEGQSNQPQHF
TGTGCCAGCAGTGAAGGACAGAGCAATCAGCCCCAGCATTTT
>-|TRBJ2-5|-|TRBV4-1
CASSQGARETQYF
TGCGCCAGCAGCCAGGGGGCCAGGGAGACCCAGTACTTC
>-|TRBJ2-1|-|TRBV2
CASLGLYNEQFF
TGTGCCAGCCTGGGTCTTTACAATGAGCAGTTCTTC
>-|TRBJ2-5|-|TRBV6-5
CASSYWGVGISETQYF
TGTGCCAGCAGTTACTGGGGGGTGGGAATATCAGAGACCCAGTACTTC
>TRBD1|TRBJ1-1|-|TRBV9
CASSPGGSTTEAFF
TGTGCCAGCAGCCCAGGGGGCAGTACGACTGAAGCTTTCTTT
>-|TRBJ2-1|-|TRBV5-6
CASSADSITNEQFF
TGTGCCAGCAGCGCCGACTCAATTACCAATGAGCAGTTCTTC
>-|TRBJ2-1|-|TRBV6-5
CASSYSASASYNEQFF
TGTGCCAGCAGTTACTCGGCTAGCGCCTCATACAATGAGCAGTTCTTC
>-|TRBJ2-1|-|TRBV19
CASSAPGRKALGDEQFF
TGTGCCAGTAGTGCTCCCGGACGGAAAGCATTGGGGGATGAGCAGTTCTTC
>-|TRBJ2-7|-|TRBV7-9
CASSPTSQAYEQYF
TGTGCCAGCAGCCCCACCTCACAAGCCTACGAGCAGTACTTC
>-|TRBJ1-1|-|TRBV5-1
CASSLSGPYTEAFF
TGCGCCAGCAGCTTGTCCGGCCCGTACACTGAAGCTTTCTTT
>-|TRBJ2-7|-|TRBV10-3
CAISVDPNYEQYF
TGTGCCATCAGTGTCGACCCCAACTACGAGCAGTACTTC
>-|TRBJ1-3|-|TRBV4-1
CASSQAYSGNTIYF
TGCGCCAGCAGCCAAGCTTACTCTGGAAACACCATATATTTT
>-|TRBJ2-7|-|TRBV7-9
CASTAGPRPGEQYF
TGTGCCAGCACCGCCGGGCCCCGCCCGGGGGAGCAGTACTTC
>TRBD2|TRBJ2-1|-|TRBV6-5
CASSSSGGPYNEQFF
TGTGCCAGCAGCTCTAGCGGGGGACCCTACAATGAGCAGTTCTTC
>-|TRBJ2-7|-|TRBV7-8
CASSLATGVTYEQYF
TGTGCCAGCAGCTTAGCAACGGGAGTCACCTACGAGCAGTACTTC